The present T cell receptor (beta chain) was sequenced within a study of early T cells in non-severe SARS-CoV-2 infection. Study at large: Sequencing was performed on bulk RNA from unsorted whole blood, leaving chains unpaired.

This CDR3 has 13 amino acids. Germline V CDR1 and CDR2: LGHDT, YNNKEL (reference sequence). Between the trimmed V and J ends, which lost 4 bases and 2 bases, there was a span of 8 bases. This clonotype was observed a few times. Its antigen remains unknown. Researchers tagged individual cDNA molecules with unique molecular identifiers. TCRdb redid the calling of the 5' RACE reads with MiXCR, one entry per CDR3 protein. This sample carries 75,000 to 100,000 distinct CDR3 sequences, 14% to 15% of them seen once, and the ten largest clones take approximately 0.5%. Study conclusions and caveats: Using VDJdb, the matching emphasized anti-spike CD8 responses while missing private and CD4 specificities.

V gene TRBV3-1 combines with J gene TRBJ1-2; D gene unclear. This sequence was found in an adult who was a healthcare worker with PCR-confirmed SARS-CoV-2 infection or an uninfected control (not recorded which). The sequenced material came from whole blood. The CDR3 sequence: CASSPRSNYGYTF. CDR3 bases: TGTGCCAGCAGCCCCCGGTCAAACTATGGCTACACCTTC.